These T cell receptor beta chains were read from a single sample in a study of CD8 T cells in ankylosing spondylitis. TCRdb reanalysed the 5' RACE reads using MiXCR and keeps one entry per CDR3 protein. This table holds under 150,000 distinct CDR3 sequences, about a tenth found once. The sample comprised blood, either unsorted or a sorted T cell fraction (not recorded which). Every receptor here comes from a male donor with ankylosing spondylitis or in good health (not recorded which). Each CDR3 is given with its conserved first and last residue. The D gene is left open where the match is weak. Size tells how often a clone was seen (once, few, many) or the class of an expanded clone, and some rows leave it out.

abundance	v_gene	j_gene	d_gene	CDR3nt	CDR3aa
many	TRBV5-5	TRBJ2-2	TRBD1	TGTGCCAGCAGCTTGGCCAGGGGGCTGAGTGACGGGGAGCTGTTTTTT	CASSLARGLSDGELFF
NA	TRBV4-3	TRBJ1-5	TRBD1	TGCGCCAGCAGCCAAGAGGTTGGGGCAGGGGGGACCTATAGCAATCAGCCCCAGCATTTT	CASSQEVGAGGTYSNQPQHF
few	TRBV21-1	TRBJ2-6	NA	TGTGCCAGCAGTAAAAAAGGACAGCTTGGCTCTGGGGCCAACGTCCTGACTTTC	CASSKKGQLGSGANVLTF
many	TRBV9	TRBJ2-1	NA	TGTGCCAGCAGCGTACTGGGCAATGAGCAGTTCTTC	CASSVLGNEQFF
NA	TRBV29-1	TRBJ2-5	NA	TGCAGCGCAGACAGGGACGGGGGCACCCAGTACTTC	CSADRDGGTQYF
many	TRBV6-2/TRBV6-3	TRBJ2-2	TRBD2	TGTGCCAGCAGTTCCCGGACTAGCGGGAGAAACACCGGGGAGCTGTTTTTT	CASSSRTSGRNTGELFF
many	TRBV28	TRBJ2-3	NA	TGTGCCAGCAGTTTATCCCGACGGCAGTATTTT	CASSLSRRQYF
NA	TRBV15	TRBJ2-3	TRBD1	TGTGCCACCAGCAGGTCGGACGGGACAGCGGTTTCAGATACGCAGTATTTT	CATSRSDGTAVSDTQYF
many	TRBV20-1	TRBJ1-6	NA	TGCAGTGCTGGACGGGGGCCGAATTCACCCCTCCACTTT	CSAGRGPNSPLHF
NA	TRBV6-1	TRBJ2-1	NA	TGTGCCAGCAGTGAACAGGGGTTGGGGCAGACTTGGGGTGTAGAGCAGTTCTTC	CASSEQGLGQTWGVEQFF
many	TRBV11-1	TRBJ2-5	TRBD2	TGTGCCAGCAGCTCCACCCGGGGGGACCGACGGGCACAAGAGACCCAGTACTTC	CASSSTRGDRRAQETQYF
many	TRBV27	TRBJ2-3	NA	TGTGCCAGCAGTAGAGGGGGTTTGAGCACAGATACGCAGTATTTT	CASSRGGLSTDTQYF
many	TRBV29-1	TRBJ2-2	TRBD1	TGCAGCGCCTCGGGACAGTCAACGGTCGGGGAGCTGTTTTTT	CSASGQSTVGELFF
many	TRBV5-1	TRBJ2-1	NA	TGCGCCAGCAGCTTGCTTCTCGGGAGTTCCTACAATGAGCAGTTCTTC	CASSLLLGSSYNEQFF
few	TRBV2	TRBJ2-1	TRBD1	TGTGCCAGCTACTTGGGACAGGGATCGTGGGACTACAATGAGCAGTTCTTC	CASYLGQGSWDYNEQFF